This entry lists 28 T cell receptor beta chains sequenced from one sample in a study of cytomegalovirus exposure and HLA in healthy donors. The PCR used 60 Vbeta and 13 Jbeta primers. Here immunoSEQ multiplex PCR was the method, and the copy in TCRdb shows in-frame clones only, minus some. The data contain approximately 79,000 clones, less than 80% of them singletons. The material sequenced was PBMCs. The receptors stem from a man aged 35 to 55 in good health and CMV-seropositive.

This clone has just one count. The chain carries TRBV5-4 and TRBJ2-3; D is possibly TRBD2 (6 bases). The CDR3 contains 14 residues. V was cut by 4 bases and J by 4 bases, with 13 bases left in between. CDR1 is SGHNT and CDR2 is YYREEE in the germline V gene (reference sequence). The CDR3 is CASSPRGGSDTQYF. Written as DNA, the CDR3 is TGTGCCAGCAGCCCGCGTGGGGGGTCAGATACGCAGTATTTT.

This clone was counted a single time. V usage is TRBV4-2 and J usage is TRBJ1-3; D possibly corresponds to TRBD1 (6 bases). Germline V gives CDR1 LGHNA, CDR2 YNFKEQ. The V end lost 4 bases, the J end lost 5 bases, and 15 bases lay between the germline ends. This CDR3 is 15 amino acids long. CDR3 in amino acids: CASSPTLGARNTIYF. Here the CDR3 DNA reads TGTGCCAGCAGCCCAACCTTGGGGGCTCGAAACACCATATATTTT.

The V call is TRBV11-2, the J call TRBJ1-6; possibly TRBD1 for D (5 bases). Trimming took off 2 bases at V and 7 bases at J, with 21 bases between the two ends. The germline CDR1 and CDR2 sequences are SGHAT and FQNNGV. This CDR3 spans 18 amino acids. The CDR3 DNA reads TGTGCCAGCAGCTTAATGGGGCCCCCGCAGGGCGCCAATTCACCCCTCCACTTT. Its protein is CASSLMGPPQGANSPLHF.

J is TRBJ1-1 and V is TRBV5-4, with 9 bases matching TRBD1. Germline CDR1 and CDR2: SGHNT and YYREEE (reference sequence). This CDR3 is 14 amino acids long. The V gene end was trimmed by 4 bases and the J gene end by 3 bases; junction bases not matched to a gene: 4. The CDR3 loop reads CASSKRQGDTEAFF. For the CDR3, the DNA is TGTGCCAGCAGCAAAAGACAGGGGGACACTGAAGCTTTCTTT.

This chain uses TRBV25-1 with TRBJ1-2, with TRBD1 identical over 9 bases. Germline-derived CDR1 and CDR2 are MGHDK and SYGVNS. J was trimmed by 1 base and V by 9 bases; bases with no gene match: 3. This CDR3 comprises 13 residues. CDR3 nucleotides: TGTGCCAGTGGGACAGGGTATAACTATGGCTACACCTTC. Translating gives CASGTGYNYGYTF.

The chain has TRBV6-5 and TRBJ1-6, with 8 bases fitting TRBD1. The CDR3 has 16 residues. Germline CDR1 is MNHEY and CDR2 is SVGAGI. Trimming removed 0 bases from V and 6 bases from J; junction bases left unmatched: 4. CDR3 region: CASSYSPDRANSPLHF. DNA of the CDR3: TGTGCCAGCAGTTACTCACCGGACAGGGCTAATTCACCCCTCCACTTT.

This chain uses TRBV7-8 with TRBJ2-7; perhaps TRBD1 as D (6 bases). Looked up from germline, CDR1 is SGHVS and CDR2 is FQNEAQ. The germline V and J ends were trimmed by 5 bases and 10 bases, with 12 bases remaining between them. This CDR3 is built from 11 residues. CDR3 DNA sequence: TGTGCCAGCAGCCCGCAGGGGAGACAGTACTTC. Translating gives CASSPQGRQYF. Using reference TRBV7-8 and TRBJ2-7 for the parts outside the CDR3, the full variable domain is GAGVSQSPRYKVAKRGQDVALRCDPISGHVSLFWYQQALGQGPEFLTYFQNEAQLDKSGLPSDRFFAERPEGSVSTLKIQRTQQEDSAVYLCASSPQGRQYFGPGTRLTVT.

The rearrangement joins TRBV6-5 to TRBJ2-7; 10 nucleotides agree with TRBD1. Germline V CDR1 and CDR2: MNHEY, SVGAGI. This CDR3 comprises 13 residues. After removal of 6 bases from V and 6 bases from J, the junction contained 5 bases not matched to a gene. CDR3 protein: CASSPRTGGEQYF. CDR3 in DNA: TGTGCCAGCAGCCCACGGACAGGGGGCGAGCAGTACTTC.

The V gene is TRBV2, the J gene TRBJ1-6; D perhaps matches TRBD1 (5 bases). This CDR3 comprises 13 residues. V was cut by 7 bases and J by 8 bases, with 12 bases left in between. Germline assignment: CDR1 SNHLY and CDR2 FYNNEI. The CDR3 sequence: CASTPSGDSPLHF. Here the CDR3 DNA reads TGTGCCAGCACCCCTTCGGGGGATTCACCCCTCCACTTT.

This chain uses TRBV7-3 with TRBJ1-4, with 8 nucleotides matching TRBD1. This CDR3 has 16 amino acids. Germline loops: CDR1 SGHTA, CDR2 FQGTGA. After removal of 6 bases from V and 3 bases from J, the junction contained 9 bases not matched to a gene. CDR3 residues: CASSNRTGQPNEKLFF. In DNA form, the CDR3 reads TGTGCCAGCAGTAATAGGACAGGGCAACCTAATGAAAAACTGTTTTTT.

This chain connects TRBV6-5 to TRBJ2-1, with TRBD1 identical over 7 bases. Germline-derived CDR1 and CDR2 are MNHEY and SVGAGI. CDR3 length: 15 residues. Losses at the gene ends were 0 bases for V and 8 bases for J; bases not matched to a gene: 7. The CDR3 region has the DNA TGTGCCAGCAGTTACTCCGGGACAGTAAGGCATGAGCAGTTCTTC. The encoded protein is CASSYSGTVRHEQFF.

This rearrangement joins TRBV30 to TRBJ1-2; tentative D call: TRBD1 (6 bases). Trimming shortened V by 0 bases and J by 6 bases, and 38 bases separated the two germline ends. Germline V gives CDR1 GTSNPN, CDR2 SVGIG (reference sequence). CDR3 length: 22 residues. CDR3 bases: TGTGCCTGGAGTGTCGAACTTTACCTGAGACAGGAGAGAACCAAAAAGGATGATGGCTACACCTTC. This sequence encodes CAWSVELYLRQERTKKDDGYTF.

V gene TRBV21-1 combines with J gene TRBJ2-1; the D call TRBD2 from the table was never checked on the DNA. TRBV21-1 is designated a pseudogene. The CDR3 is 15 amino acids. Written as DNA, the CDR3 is TGTGCCAGCAGAAAGGACCTGGGACTAGCTCATGAGCAGTTCTTC. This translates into CASRKDLGLAHEQFF.

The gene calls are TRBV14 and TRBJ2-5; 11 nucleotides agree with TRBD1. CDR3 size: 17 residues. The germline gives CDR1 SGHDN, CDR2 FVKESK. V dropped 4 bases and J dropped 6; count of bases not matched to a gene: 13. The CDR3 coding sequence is TGTGCCAGCAGCCCACGGACAGGGGGCCTGAAGTTAAAGACCCAGTACTTC. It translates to CASSPRTGGLKLKTQYF.

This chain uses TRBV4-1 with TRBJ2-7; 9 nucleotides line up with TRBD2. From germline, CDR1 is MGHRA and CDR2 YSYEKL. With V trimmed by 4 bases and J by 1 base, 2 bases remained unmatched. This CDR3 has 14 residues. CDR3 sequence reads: CASSPLAGSYEQYF. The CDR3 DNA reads TGCGCCAGCAGCCCACTAGCGGGTTCCTACGAGCAGTACTTC.

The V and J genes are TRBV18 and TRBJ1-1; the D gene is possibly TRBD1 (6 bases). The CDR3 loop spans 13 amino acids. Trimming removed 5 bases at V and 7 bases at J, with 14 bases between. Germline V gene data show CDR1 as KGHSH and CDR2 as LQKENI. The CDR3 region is CASSGTRSIEAFF. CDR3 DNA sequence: TGTGCCAGCTCAGGGACACGGAGCATTGAAGCTTTCTTT.

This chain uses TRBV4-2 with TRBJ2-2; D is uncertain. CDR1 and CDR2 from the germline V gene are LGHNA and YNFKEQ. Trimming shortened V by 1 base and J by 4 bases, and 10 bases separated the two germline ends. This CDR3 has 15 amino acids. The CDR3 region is CASSQGRVGTGELFF. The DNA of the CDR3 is TGTGCCAGCAGCCAAGGCCGGGTGGGCACCGGGGAGCTGTTTTTT.

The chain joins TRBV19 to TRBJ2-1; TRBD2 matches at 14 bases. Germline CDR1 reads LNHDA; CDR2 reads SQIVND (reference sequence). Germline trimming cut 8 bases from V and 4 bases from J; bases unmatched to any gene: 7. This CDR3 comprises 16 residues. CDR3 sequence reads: CASESGTSGGYNEQFF. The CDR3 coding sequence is TGTGCCAGTGAATCCGGGACTAGCGGGGGTTACAATGAGCAGTTCTTC.

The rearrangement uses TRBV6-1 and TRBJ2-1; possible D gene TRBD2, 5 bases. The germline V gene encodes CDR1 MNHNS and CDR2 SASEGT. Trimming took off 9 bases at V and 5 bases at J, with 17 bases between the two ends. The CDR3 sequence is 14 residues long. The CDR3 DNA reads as TGTGCCAGTAGCGCGCTAGCTGTTAACAATGAGCAGTTCTTC. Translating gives CASSALAVNNEQFF.

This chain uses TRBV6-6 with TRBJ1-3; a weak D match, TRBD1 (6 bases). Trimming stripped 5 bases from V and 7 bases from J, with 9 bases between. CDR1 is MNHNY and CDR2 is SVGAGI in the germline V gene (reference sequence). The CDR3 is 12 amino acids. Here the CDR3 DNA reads TGTGCCAGCAGTCCCACAGGGAACACCATATATTTT. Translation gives CASSPTGNTIYF.

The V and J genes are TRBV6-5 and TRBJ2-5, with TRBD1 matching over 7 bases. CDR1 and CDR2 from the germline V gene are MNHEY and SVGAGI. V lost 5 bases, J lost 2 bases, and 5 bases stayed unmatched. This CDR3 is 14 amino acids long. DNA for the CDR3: TGTGCCAGCAGTCGACAGGGTGGGCAAGAGACCCAGTACTTC. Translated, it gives CASSRQGGQETQYF.

The CDR3 loop reads CASSRRESRETQYF. CDR3 DNA sequence: TGTGCCAGCAGCCGCCGGGAGAGTCGAGAGACCCAGTACTTC. The J gene is TRBJ2-5, the V gene TRBV5-8, with a possible D match to TRBD2 (6 bases). This CDR3 has 14 amino acids. The germline V and J ends were trimmed by 4 bases and 4 bases, with 14 bases remaining between them. The germline V gene has CDR1 SGHTS and CDR2 YDEGEE.

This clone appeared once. The CDR3 DNA reads as TGCGCCAGCAGCCAGATGACAGTCTCCTATAATTCACCCCTCCACTTT. Its translation: CASSQMTVSYNSPLHF. The chain is built from TRBV4-3 and TRBJ1-6; the D gene is possibly TRBD1 (5 bases). This CDR3 contains 16 residues. Trimming removed 3 bases at V and 0 bases at J, with 9 bases between. CDR1 and CDR2 (germline): LGHNA, YSLEER.

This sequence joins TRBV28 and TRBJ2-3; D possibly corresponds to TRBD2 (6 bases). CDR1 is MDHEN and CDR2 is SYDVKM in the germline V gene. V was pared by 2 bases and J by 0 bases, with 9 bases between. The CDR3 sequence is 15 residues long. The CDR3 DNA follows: TGTGCCAGCAGTTTACGCGGGGCAAGCACAGATACGCAGTATTTT. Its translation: CASSLRGASTDTQYF.

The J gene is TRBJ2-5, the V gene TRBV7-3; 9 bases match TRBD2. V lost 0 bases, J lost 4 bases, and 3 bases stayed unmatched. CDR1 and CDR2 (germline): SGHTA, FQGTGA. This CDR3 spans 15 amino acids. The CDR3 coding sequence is TGTGCCAGCAGCTTAACAGTGACTAGCGGAGAGACCCAGTACTTC. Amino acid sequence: CASSLTVTSGETQYF. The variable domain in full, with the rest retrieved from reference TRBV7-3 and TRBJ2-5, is GAGVSQTPSNKVTEKGKYVELRCDPISGHTALYWYRQSLGQGPEFLIYFQGTGAADDSGLPNDRFFAVRPEGSVSTLKIQRTERGDSAVYLCASSLTVTSGETQYFGPGTRLLVL.

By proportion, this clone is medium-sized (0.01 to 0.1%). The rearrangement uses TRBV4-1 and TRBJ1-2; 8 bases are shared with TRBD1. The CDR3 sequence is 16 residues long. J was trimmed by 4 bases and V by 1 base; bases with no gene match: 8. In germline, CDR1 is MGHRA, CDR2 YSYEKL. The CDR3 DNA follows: TGCGCCAGCAGCCAAGGGACAGGGCCCTTTGGCTATGGCTACACCTTC. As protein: CASSQGTGPFGYGYTF.

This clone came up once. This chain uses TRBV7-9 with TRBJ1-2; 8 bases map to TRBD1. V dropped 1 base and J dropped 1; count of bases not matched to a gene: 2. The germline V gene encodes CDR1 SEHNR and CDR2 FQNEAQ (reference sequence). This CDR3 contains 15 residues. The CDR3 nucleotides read TGTGCCAGCAGCTTAGGACAGGGGATTAACTATGGCTACACCTTC. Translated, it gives CASSLGQGINYGYTF.

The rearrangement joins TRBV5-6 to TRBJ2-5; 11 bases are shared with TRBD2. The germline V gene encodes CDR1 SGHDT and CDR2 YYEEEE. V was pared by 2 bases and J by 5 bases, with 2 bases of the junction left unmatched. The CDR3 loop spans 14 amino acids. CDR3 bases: TGTGCCAGCAGCTTTAGCGGGGGGGCCGAGACCCAGTACTTC. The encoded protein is CASSFSGGAETQYF.